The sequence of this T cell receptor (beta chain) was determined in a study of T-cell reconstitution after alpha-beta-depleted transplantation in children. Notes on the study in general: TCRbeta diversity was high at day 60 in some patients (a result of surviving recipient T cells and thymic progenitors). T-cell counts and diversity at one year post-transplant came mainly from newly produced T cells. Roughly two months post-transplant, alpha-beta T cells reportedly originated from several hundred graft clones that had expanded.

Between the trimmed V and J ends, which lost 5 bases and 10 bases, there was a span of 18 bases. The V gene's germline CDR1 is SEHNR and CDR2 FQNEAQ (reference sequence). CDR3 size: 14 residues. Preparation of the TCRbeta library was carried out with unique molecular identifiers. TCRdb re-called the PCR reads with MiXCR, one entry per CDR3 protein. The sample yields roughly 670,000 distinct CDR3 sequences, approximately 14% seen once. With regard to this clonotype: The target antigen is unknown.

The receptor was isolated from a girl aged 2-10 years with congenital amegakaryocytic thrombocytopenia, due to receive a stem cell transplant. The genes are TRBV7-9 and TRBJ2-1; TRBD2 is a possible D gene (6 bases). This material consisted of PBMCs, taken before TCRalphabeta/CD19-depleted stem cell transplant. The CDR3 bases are TGTGCCAGCAGCGAGGAGGTTGCTCTAGCGGAGCAGTTCTTC. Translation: CASSEEVALAEQFF.